A selection of T cell receptor beta chains follows, all from one sample in a study of blood T cell repertoires in COVID-19. Clones were read by immunoSEQ multiplex PCR, and TCRdb kept only the in-frame ones, dropping some. This repertoire shows 300,000 to 350,000 clones, 88% found once; its top ten account for 1%. Sequences were obtained from PBMCs or T cells enriched from blood (not recorded which). These receptors came from a woman under 40 who had been exposed to COVID-19. Each CDR3 is given without its conserved first and last residue.

>TRBV14
ASSQTTSSRTQY
>TRBV7-3
ASSLHREWNEQF
>TRBV25-1
ASRGTGWSYNSPLH
>TRBV6-5
ASSQQGGGQPQH
>TRBV5-1
ASSPHPGQADNEQF
>TRBV27
ASSLYGASSNQPQH
>TRBV5-4
ASSTKRELYDEQY
>TRBV30
AWSLQGAGGYT
>TRBV27
ASSLWAAKGYEQY
>TRBV28
ASSLPARGNF
>TRBV7-6
ASSSRQGFSEAF
>TRBV11-2
ASSHTRANYNEQF
>TRBV18
ASSPLLTGGGETQY
>TRBV10-1
ASSGASLTSGFYEQY
>TRBV28
ASSLPGVNTIY
>TRBV7-6
ASSPTYPGHNEKLF
>TRBV5-1
ASSAAPGGEKLF
>TRBV6-2/TRBV6-3
ASSRTGVRANQPQH
>TRBV3-1/TRBV3-2
ASSQAGTRSYEQY
>TRBV27
ASSLGRSSYNEQF
>TRBV30
AWSYRGAYGYT
>TRBV3-1/TRBV3-2
ASSHSQPAGISPLH
>TRBV19
ASSQVQGPDTQY
>TRBV27
ASGRNQPQH
>TRBV19
ASSTRPRDRGRTGELF
>TRBV7-9
ASSDTGTRDYEQY
>TRBV30
AWSGLAGRNNEQF
>TRBV3-1/TRBV3-2
ASSPSGSVYEQY
>TRBV3-1/TRBV3-2
ASSQESGRITYEQY
>TRBV7-2
ASSATDYNEQF
>TRBV11-3
ASSLKGDRPISYEQY
>TRBV4-1
ASSPAGTGMLEQY
>TRBV18
ASSPQRTGISYNEQF
>TRBV28
ASSLRGYGYT
>TRBV28
ASTPTSGRNNEQF
>TRBV12-3/TRBV12-4
ASGGDTQY
>TRBV19
ASRHGSLNEQY
>TRBV7-6
ASTSSEASGRAGELF
>TRBV6-5
ASSLQGFHQPQH
>TRBV7-8
ASSLGRDLNYGYT
>TRBV6-5
ASSYAQGRENSPLH
>TRBV29-1
SVLAGLATDTQY
>TRBV7-9
ASSYLGTGSTTGYT
>TRBV2
ASRLTGFEY
>TRBV6-1
ASSERGQNTEAF
>TRBV24-1
ATTDGGDSYNEQF
>TRBV6-2/TRBV6-3
ASSYGARGYASTQPQH